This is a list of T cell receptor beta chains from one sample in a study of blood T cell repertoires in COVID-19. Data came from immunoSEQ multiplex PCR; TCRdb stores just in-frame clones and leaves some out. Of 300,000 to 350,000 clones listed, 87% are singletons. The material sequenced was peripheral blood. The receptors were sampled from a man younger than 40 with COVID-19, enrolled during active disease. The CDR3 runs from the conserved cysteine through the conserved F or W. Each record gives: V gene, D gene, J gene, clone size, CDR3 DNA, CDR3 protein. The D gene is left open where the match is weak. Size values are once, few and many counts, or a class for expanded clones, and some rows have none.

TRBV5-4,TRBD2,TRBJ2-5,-,TGTGCCAGCAGCTTAGGGTCGGGGGGAGAGACCCAGTACTTC,CASSLGSGGETQYF
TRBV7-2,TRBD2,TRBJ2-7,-,TGTGCCAGCAGCTTATCGACTAGCGCCAACGAGCAGTACTTC,CASSLSTSANEQYF
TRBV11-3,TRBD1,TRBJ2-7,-,TGTGCCAGCAGCCTCGGGACAGGGGGTTCCTACGAGCAGTACTTC,CASSLGTGGSYEQYF
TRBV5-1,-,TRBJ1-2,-,TGCGCCAGCAGCTTGGAGTGGATGGAGCCGGGGGGCTACACCTTC,CASSLEWMEPGGYTF
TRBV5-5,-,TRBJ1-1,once,TGTGCCAGCAGCTTGGGGTCGCGGGAACTAGCTTTCTTT,CASSLGSRELAFF
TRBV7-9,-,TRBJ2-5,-,TGTGCCAGCAGCTTAGAGACAGGCCTTCAAGAGACCCAGTACTTC,CASSLETGLQETQYF
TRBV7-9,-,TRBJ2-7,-,TGTGCCAGCAGCTTAGGTAGCGCAGGAACCTACGAGCAGTACTTC,CASSLGSAGTYEQYF
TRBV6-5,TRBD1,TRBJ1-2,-,TGTGCCAGCAGTTACCAGATAGGGACAGGGGAAGGCTACACCTTC,CASSYQIGTGEGYTF
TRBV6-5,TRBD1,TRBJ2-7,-,TGTGCCAGCAGTCAGAGGGGGCATATCTACGAGCAGTACTTC,CASSQRGHIYEQYF
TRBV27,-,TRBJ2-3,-,TGTGCCAGCAGTTTAGCGACAATCACAGATACGCAGTATTTT,CASSLATITDTQYF
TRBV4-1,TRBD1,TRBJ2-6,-,TGCGCCAGCAGCCAAGAGACAGGGGGCTTTGGTGGGGCCAACGTCCTGACTTTC,CASSQETGGFGGANVLTF
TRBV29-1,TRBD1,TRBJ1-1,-,TGCAGCGCGACAGGGCCCAACACTGAAGCTTTCTTT,CSATGPNTEAFF
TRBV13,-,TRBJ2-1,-,TGTGCCAGCAGCCTCAGTAGCGGCCCCTTCTCCTACAATGAGCAGTTCTTC,CASSLSSGPFSYNEQFF
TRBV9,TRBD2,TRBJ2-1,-,TGTGCCAGCAGGGGGGGAGGGACGCACGGCAATGAGCAGTTCTTC,CASRGGGTHGNEQFF
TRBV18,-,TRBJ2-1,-,TGTGCCAGCTCAGGAGCCTACAATGAGCAGTTCTTC,CASSGAYNEQFF